This T cell receptor (beta chain) came from a study of shared clonotypes between healthy human individuals. Healthy adults negative for HIV, lacking recent acute infections or vaccinations, served as donors. Measured with immunoSEQ multiplex PCR; TCRdb has only the in-frame clones, and not every one. The data show millions of clones, about 92% seen once. There are 14 residues in the CDR3. The germline CDR1 and CDR2 sequences are SGHDT and YYEEEE. The V segment lost 1 base and the J segment 5 bases; nucleotides outside the gene matches: 2. The V and J genes are TRBV5-6 and TRBJ1-2, with 10 nucleotides matching TRBD1. The TCR comes from a man between 18 and 29 years old in good health. Some clones in this sample may be carry-over from other donors' samples. The source material was naive CD4+ T cells from PBMCs. Indicated subset: CD45RA+ positively selected. The CDR3 region has the DNA TGTGCCAGCAGCTTGTGGACAGGGGGGTATGGCTACACCTTC. Amino acid sequence: CASSLWTGGYGYTF.